This T cell receptor (beta chain) was sequenced for a study of blood T cell repertoires in COVID-19. About the study: Samples of COVID-19 (acute and convalescent) were obtained from the United States, Italy and Spain.

Original analysis: From reference gene primer amplification, estimates of nucleated cell counts were derived. Repertoires were generated with immunoSEQ multiplex PCR, while TCRdb's copy carries only in-frame clones and drops some. The V and J calls and the clone size are those of that table, but D and trimming were determined from the DNA. The profile shows around 200,000 clones, roughly 87% of them singletons. This CDR3 region has 12 residues. Per the germline V gene, CDR1 is DFQATT and CDR2 is SNEGSKA (reference sequence). V was trimmed by 3 bases and J by 7 bases, leaving 10 bases between them. The chain has TRBV20-1 and TRBJ1-3; D not resolved. The sample was peripheral blood. The sequence was collected from a man aged 40-55 years with active or convalescent COVID-19. The CDR3 region has the DNA TGCAGTGCTAGTAAATCGGGGAACACCATATATTTT. This gives the protein CSASKSGNTIYF.